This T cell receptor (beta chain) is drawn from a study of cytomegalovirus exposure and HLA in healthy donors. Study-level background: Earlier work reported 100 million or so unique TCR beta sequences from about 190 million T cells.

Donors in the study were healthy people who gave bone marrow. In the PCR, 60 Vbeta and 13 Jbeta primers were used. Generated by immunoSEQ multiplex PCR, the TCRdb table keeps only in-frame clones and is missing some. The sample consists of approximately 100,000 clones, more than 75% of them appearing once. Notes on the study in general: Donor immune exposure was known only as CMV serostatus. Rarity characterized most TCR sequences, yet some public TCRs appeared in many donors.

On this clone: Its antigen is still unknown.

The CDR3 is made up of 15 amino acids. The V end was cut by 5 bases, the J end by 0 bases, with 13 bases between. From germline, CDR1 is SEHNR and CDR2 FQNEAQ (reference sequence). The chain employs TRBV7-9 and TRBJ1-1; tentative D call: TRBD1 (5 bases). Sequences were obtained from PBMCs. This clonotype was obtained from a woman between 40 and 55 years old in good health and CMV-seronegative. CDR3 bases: TGTGCCAGCAGCCTCCAAGGAGGGGTGAACACTGAAGCTTTCTTT. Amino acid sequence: CASSLQGGVNTEAFF.